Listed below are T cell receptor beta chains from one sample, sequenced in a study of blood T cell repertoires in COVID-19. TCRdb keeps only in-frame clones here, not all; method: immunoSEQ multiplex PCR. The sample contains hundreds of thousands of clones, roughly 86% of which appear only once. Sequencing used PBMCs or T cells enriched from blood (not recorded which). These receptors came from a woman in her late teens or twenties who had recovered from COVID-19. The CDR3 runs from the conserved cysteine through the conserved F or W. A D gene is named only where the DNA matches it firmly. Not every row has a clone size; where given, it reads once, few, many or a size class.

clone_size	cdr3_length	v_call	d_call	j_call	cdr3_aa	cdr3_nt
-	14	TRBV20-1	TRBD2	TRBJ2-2	CSASWTSGTGELFF	TGCAGTGCTAGTTGGACTAGCGGGACCGGGGAGCTGTTTTTT
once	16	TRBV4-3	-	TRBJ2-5	CASSQVPGHSKETQYF	TGCGCCAGCAGCCAAGTTCCGGGACACTCAAAAGAGACCCAGTACTTC
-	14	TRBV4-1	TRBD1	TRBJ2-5	CASSQGGQADTQYF	TGCGCCAGCAGCCAAGGCGGACAGGCCGATACCCAGTACTTC
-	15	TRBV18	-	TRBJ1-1	CASSPSARMNTEAFF	TGTGCCAGCTCACCGTCTGCCAGAATGAACACTGAAGCTTTCTTT
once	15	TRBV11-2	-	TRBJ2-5	CASSLDGAGQETQYF	TGTGCCAGCAGCTTAGATGGGGCGGGGCAAGAGACCCAGTACTTC
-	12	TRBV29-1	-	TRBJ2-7	CSVAGGHNEQYF	TGCAGCGTTGCAGGCGGGCACAACGAGCAGTACTTC
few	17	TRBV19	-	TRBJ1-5	CASTNRGRYVNNQPQHF	TGTGCCAGTACCAACCGGGGGAGATACGTCAACAATCAGCCCCAGCATTTT
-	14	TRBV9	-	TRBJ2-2	CASSVAPGTGELFF	TGTGCCAGCAGCGTAGCCCCAGGCACCGGGGAGCTGTTTTTT
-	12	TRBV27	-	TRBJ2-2	CASRYNTGELFF	TGTGCCAGCAGGTATAACACCGGGGAGCTGTTTTTT
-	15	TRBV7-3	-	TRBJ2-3	CASSLNAVSTDTQYF	TGTGCCAGCAGCTTAAATGCGGTTAGCACAGATACGCAGTATTTT
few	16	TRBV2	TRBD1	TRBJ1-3	CASRSGQARSGNTIYF	TGTGCCAGCAGGTCAGGACAGGCCCGCTCTGGAAACACCATATATTTT
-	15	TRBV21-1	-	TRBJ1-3	CASTAQGPVGNTIYF	TGTGCCAGCACAGCACAGGGCCCCGTTGGAAACACCATATATTTT
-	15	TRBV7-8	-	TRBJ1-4	CASSHWEGNNEKLFF	TGTGCCAGCAGCCATTGGGAGGGGAATAATGAAAAACTGTTTTTT
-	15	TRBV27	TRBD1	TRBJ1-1	CASIRGGPGGTEAFF	TGTGCCAGCATTCGAGGTGGGCCAGGGGGCACTGAAGCTTTCTTT
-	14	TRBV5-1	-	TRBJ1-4	CASSLVGGNEKLFF	TGCGCCAGCAGCTTGGTCGGGGGGAATGAAAAACTGTTTTTT
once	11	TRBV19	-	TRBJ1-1	CASRTGTEAFF	TGTGCCAGTAGAACAGGGACTGAAGCTTTCTTT
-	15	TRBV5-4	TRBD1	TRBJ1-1	CASSSKTGVNTEAFF	TGTGCCAGCAGCTCAAAGACAGGGGTGAACACTGAAGCTTTCTTT
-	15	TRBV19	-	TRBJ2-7	CASRSQEGGSYEQYF	TGTGCCAGTAGGTCCCAGGAGGGAGGATCCTACGAGCAGTACTTC
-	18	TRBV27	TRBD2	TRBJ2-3	CASSLPGLAGGLSDTQYF	TGTGCCAGCAGTTTACCCGGACTAGCGGGAGGATTGTCAGATACGCAGTATTTT
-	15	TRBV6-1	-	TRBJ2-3	CASSELRGSTDTQYF	TGTGCCAGCAGTGAGTTAAGGGGCTCCACAGATACGCAGTATTTT
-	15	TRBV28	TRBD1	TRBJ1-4	CASSQLTGGNEKLFF	TGTGCCAGCAGTCAACTCACAGGGGGAAATGAAAAACTGTTTTTT
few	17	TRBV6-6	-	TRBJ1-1	CASSQPVQGWDLTEAFF	TGTGCCAGCAGTCAACCTGTTCAGGGTTGGGACTTAACTGAAGCTTTCTTT
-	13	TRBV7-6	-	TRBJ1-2	CASSGGGDYGYTF	TGTGCCAGCAGCGGCGGCGGAGACTATGGCTACACCTTC
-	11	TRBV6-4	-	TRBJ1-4	CAGRGREKLFF	TGTGCCGGGAGAGGGAGGGAAAAACTGTTTTTT
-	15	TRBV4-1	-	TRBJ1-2	CASSLLQGGIYGYTF	TGCGCCAGCAGCCTCCTACAAGGCGGAATCTATGGCTACACCTTC
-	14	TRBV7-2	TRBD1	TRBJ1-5	CASSLDRGWQPQHF	TGTGCCAGCAGCTTGGACAGGGGTTGGCAGCCCCAGCATTTT
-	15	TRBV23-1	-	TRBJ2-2	CASTRFIPLTGELFF	TGCGCCAGTACCCGGTTTATCCCTCTTACCGGGGAGCTGTTTTTT
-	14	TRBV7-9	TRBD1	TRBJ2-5	CASSLLTGEETQYF	TGTGCCAGCAGCTTACTGACAGGGGAAGAGACCCAGTACTTC
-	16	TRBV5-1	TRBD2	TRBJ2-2	CASSSGLAGRVGELFF	TGCGCCAGCAGCTCAGGACTAGCGGGGCGGGTCGGGGAGCTGTTTTTT
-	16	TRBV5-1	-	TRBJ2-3	CASSLAQRTLPDTQYF	TGCGCCAGCAGCTTGGCCCAGCGAACACTGCCAGATACGCAGTATTTT
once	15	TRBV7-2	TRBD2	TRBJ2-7	CASSIRGERPYEQYF	TGTGCCAGCAGCATTCGGGGGGAACGTCCCTACGAGCAGTACTTC
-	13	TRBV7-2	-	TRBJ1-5	CASSLSRDQPQHF	TGTGCCAGCAGCTTATCGAGGGATCAGCCCCAGCATTTT
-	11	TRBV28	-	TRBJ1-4	CASSPHEKLFF	TGTGCCAGCAGTCCACACGAAAAACTGTTTTTT
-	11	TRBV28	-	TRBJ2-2	CASSLLGELFF	TGTGCCAGCAGCCTTCTAGGGGAGCTGTTTTTT
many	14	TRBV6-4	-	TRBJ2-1	CASSASGTGNEQFF	TGTGCCAGCAGTGCCTCGGGGACTGGCAATGAGCAGTTCTTC
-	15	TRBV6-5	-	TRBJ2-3	CASSRTEPGQPTPYF	TGTGCCAGCAGTAGGACCGAGCCCGGACAGCCGACCCCGTATTTT
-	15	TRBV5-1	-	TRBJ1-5	CASSLGGNSNQPQHF	TGCGCCAGCAGCTTGGGAGGGAATAGCAATCAGCCCCAGCATTTT
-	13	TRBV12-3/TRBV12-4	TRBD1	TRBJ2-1	CASSPDRVSEQFF	TGTGCCAGCAGCCCCGACAGGGTTAGTGAGCAGTTCTTC
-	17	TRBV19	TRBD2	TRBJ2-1	CASSSPRTSGPYNEQFF	TGTGCCAGTAGTTCACCCAGGACTAGCGGGCCCTACAATGAGCAGTTCTTC
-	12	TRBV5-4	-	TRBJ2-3	CASREGTDTQYF	TGTGCCAGCAGGGAGGGCACAGATACGCAGTATTTT
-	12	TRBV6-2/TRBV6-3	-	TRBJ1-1	CASSYSGGEAFF	TGTGCCAGCAGTTACTCTGGGGGCGAAGCTTTCTTT
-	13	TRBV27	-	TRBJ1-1	CASSFRRNTEAFF	TGTGCCAGCAGTTTTCGTAGGAACACTGAAGCTTTCTTT
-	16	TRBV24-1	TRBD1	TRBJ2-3	CATSDFTGGVTDTQYF	TGTGCCACCAGTGATTTTACAGGGGGCGTTACAGATACGCAGTATTTT
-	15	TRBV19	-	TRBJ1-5	CASTGVSEGNQPQHF	TGTGCCAGTACAGGGGTGAGTGAGGGCAATCAGCCCCAGCATTTT
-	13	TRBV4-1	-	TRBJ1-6	CASSHNGNSPLHF	TGCGCCAGCAGCCATAACGGGAATTCACCCCTCCACTTT
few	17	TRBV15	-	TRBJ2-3	CATSRAGGAPATDTQYF	TGTGCCACCAGCAGAGCTGGCGGGGCGCCCGCGACAGATACGCAGTATTTT
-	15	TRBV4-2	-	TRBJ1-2	CASSQDTQGSYGYTF	TGTGCCAGCAGCCAAGACACCCAGGGTTCCTATGGCTACACCTTC
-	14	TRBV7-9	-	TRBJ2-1	CASSLDMTGSSLFF	TGTGCCAGCAGCTTAGACATGACTGGGTCTTCACTGTTCTTC